These T cell receptor beta chains were read from a single sample in a study of blood T cell repertoires in COVID-19. Generated by immunoSEQ multiplex PCR, the TCRdb table keeps only in-frame clones and is missing some. Among approximately 500,000 clones, roughly 91% were seen once, and the ten largest hold roughly 8%. Sequencing was done on a sample of peripheral blood. These receptors came from a woman in her 50s with COVID-19, enrolled during active disease. CDR3s include the opening cysteine and the closing phenylalanine or tryptophan. A D gene is named only where the DNA matches it firmly. Clone size is stated in some rows and not others, as once, few, many or a class when expanded.

TRBV6-4,once,TRBJ1-5,TRBD1,TGTGCCAGCAGTGCCGACAGGGGAGGTCAGCCCCAGCATTTT,CASSADRGGQPQHF
TRBV4-1,-,TRBJ1-2,-,TGCGCCAGCAGCCAAGAATGGGAGGCGTACTATGGCTACACCTTC,CASSQEWEAYYGYTF
TRBV4-1,-,TRBJ1-1,-,TGCGCCAGCAGCCACATAAGGACAGAGAACACTGAAGCTTTCTTT,CASSHIRTENTEAFF
TRBV12-5,-,TRBJ1-1,TRBD1,TGTGCTAGTGGTTTGCTATTCAGGGGGTTGACTGAAGCTTTCTTT,CASGLLFRGLTEAFF
TRBV12-3/TRBV12-4,-,TRBJ2-7,-,TGTGCCAGCAGCCCCGACAGCTACGAGCAGTACTTC,CASSPDSYEQYF
TRBV29-1,-,TRBJ1-5,-,TGCAGCGTTGCTCAGGGTTCGAATCAGCCCCAGCATTTT,CSVAQGSNQPQHF
TRBV5-1,-,TRBJ1-1,TRBD1,TGCGCCAGCAGCTTAGGACAGGGCCCTCAAACTGAAGCTTTCTTT,CASSLGQGPQTEAFF
TRBV6-5,-,TRBJ2-7,-,TGTGCCAGCAGCGGCTCCCAGACAAGTACCTACGAGCAGTACTTC,CASSGSQTSTYEQYF
TRBV28,-,TRBJ1-4,TRBD1,TGTGCCAGCAGTTCAAGGGGTGACAGGGATGAAAAACTGTTTTTT,CASSSRGDRDEKLFF
TRBV9,once,TRBJ2-7,TRBD1,TGTGCCAGCAGCGGGGGACAGACCTCCTACGAGCAGTACTTC,CASSGGQTSYEQYF
TRBV27,-,TRBJ1-5,-,TGTGCCAGCAGTACAGGTAGCAATCAGCCCCAGCATTTT,CASSTGSNQPQHF
TRBV12-3/TRBV12-4,-,TRBJ2-2,-,TGTGCCAGCAGTTTACCAGTCACCGGGGAGCTGTTTTTT,CASSLPVTGELFF
TRBV28,-,TRBJ1-4,-,TGTGCCAGCGTAAGGCGGGGTTCCCCAACTAATGAAAAACTGTTTTTT,CASVRRGSPTNEKLFF
TRBV29-1,-,TRBJ1-2,-,TGCAGCGTTGATTGGGGGACATTTTCGGGAGGCTACACCTTC,CSVDWGTFSGGYTF
TRBV19,-,TRBJ1-4,-,TGTGCCAGTAGTCGCCGCGCAGGCTTAAATGAAAAACTGTTTTTT,CASSRRAGLNEKLFF
TRBV19,-,TRBJ2-2,-,TGTGCCAGTAGTCGTCTATCGGACACCGGGGAGCTGTTTTTT,CASSRLSDTGELFF
TRBV18,-,TRBJ1-4,TRBD1,TGTGCCAGCTCACCCGGGACAGATAATGAAAAACTGTTTTTT,CASSPGTDNEKLFF
TRBV7-9,-,TRBJ2-7,TRBD1,TGTGCCAGCAGCTTACCCTTTCGGGACAGGGTCTACGAGCAGTACTTC,CASSLPFRDRVYEQYF
TRBV2,-,TRBJ1-4,-,TGTGCCAGCAATGTTAGGGGTACAACTAATGAAAAACTGTTTTTT,CASNVRGTTNEKLFF
TRBV5-5,few,TRBJ2-3,TRBD2,TGTGCCAGCAGAATTGGACTAGCGGGGAGCACAGATACGCAGTATTTT,CASRIGLAGSTDTQYF
TRBV19,few,TRBJ2-6,TRBD2,TGTGCCAGTAGCCGCGCGATAGCGGGGGGAACTGGGGCCAACGTCCTGACTTTC,CASSRAIAGGTGANVLTF
TRBV11-2,-,TRBJ1-1,-,TGTGCCAGCAGCTTAGGTTCCAGTCCCACTGAAGCTTTCTTT,CASSLGSSPTEAFF
TRBV30,-,TRBJ2-3,TRBD2,TGTGCCTGGAGTCAGGGACTAGCGGGGGAGGATACGCAGTATTTT,CAWSQGLAGEDTQYF
TRBV7-7,-,TRBJ2-5,TRBD2,TGTGCCAGCAGCTTAGGACTAGCGGGGACCCAAGAGACCCAGTACTTC,CASSLGLAGTQETQYF
TRBV5-8,-,TRBJ1-4,-,TGTGCCAGCAGTGACGTGGGCGTTAATGAAAAACTGTTTTTT,CASSDVGVNEKLFF
TRBV28,-,TRBJ1-5,-,TGTGCCAGCAGTTTATCCGCAGTTCAGGCTCAGCCCCAGCATTTT,CASSLSAVQAQPQHF
TRBV9,-,TRBJ1-1,TRBD1,TGTGCCAGTTCTTCCCGACTGGGGGACAGCTCGAGCCTCGAAGCTTTCTTT,CASSSRLGDSSSLEAFF
TRBV19,-,TRBJ2-6,-,TGTGCCAGTAGTATAATGGCAGGGGTCGGGGCCAACGTCCTGACTTTC,CASSIMAGVGANVLTF